This T cell receptor (beta chain) is from a study of blood T cell repertoires in COVID-19. This clone showed up just a few times. Germline V gene lookup returns CDR1 SGHTS and CDR2 YDEGEE. Trimming left V 2 bases short and J 4 bases short, with 9 bases between. CDR3 length: 13 amino acids. Method: immunoSEQ multiplex PCR; TCRdb's copy keeps in-frame clones and lacks some. The sample contains roughly 280,000 clones, 80% to 90% of which appear only once. The origin of this receptor is a man between 60 and 75 years old with acute or convalescent COVID-19. The rearrangement links TRBV5-8 to TRBJ1-1; D unresolved. Sequences were obtained from peripheral blood. The CDR3 here is CASSFGEITEAFF. In DNA form, the CDR3 reads TGTGCCAGCAGCTTCGGGGAAATCACTGAAGCTTTCTTT.